This record covers a single T cell receptor beta chain. Its antigen is not identified. The read is 3 residues too short to cover the CDR3 end, so that end is filled in from the germline J gene. These data come from a study of T cells in women clearing cervical HPV infection. Study overall: Only a few women had HLA typing results available.

The CDR3 length is 15 residues. The V and J ends lost 0 bases and 6 bases, in that order; junction bases with no gene match: 7. Germline assignment: CDR1 DFQATT and CDR2 SNEGSKA (reference sequence). Study outcomes and limitations: CIN3+ cases had significantly higher TCR richness than controls; evenness did not differ. Associations may precede or follow infection; HPV-specific or memory T cells were not isolated. TRBV6-7 abundance was lower in cases than controls (approximately 0.1% versus 0.17%).

The protocol was immunoSEQ multiplex PCR, while the TCRdb copy is restricted to in-frame clones and leaves out a portion. This repertoire includes roughly 14,000 clones. The sequencing sample was made of blood buffy coat. The clonotype comes from a woman aged 18 to 75 with a cervical HPV16 infection that either progressed to CIN3+ or cleared (not recorded which). The chain uses TRBV20-1 and TRBJ2-1, with 8 bases identical to TRBD2. The CDR3 sequence: CSARDGLAPRNEQFF. CDR3 DNA, as far as it was read: TGCAGTGCTAGAGATGGACTAGCCCCGCGCAATGAG.